The clone carrying this T cell receptor (beta chain) was observed at least ten times. This specimen belongs to a study of early T cells in non-severe SARS-CoV-2 infection. The CDR3 sequence is 15 residues long. Germline V gene sequence: CDR1 DFQATT, CDR2 SNEGSKA (reference sequence). The ends lost 1 base at V and 5 bases at J; junction bases unmatched: 7. MiXCR, run by TCRdb on the 5' RACE reads, gives a single entry per CDR3 protein. Counted here are over 30,000 distinct CDR3 sequences, around 5% occurring once; the ten biggest clones make up 13% to 15%. The sequence was collected from an adult who was a healthcare worker with PCR-confirmed SARS-CoV-2 infection or an uninfected control (not recorded which). The chain combines TRBV20-1 with TRBJ2-7; TRBD1 aligns across 11 bases. Input material: whole blood. CDR3 DNA: TGCAGTGCTAGAGGCCCCGGACAGGGGGCAAACGAGCAGTACTTC. It encodes CSARGPGQGANEQYF.